What follows are 23 T cell receptor beta chains derived from one specimen sequenced in a study of T cell repertoires in cytomegalovirus infection. TCRdb independently ran MiXCR on the reads; one entry per CDR3 protein. This sample has 75,000 to 100,000 distinct CDR3 sequences, with about 31% found just once. No antigen has been identified for these receptors. The sample was CD8+ T cells from cultured PBMCs, taken from culture after CMV antigen stimulation. These receptors were collected from a human donor in good health (CMV status not recorded). Some clones in this sample may be carry-over from other donors' samples.

This clonotype was seen only a few times. The chain couples TRBV19 to TRBJ2-5, with 8 bases fitting TRBD2. V lost 5 bases and J lost 4; bases outside the gene matches: 6. CDR1 and CDR2 from the germline V gene are LNHDA and SQIVND (reference sequence). The CDR3 covers 14 residues. The CDR3 DNA sequence: TGTGCCAGTAGTCCCGGACTAGCTCGAGAGACCCAGTACTTC. Amino acid sequence: CASSPGLARETQYF.

This clonotype came up many times. The chain employs TRBV7-2 and TRBJ2-2; 9 bases agree with TRBD2. The CDR3 runs to 15 residues. Germline V lookup: CDR1 SGHTA, CDR2 FQGNSA. V trimming: 5 bases; J trimming: 7 bases; junction bases outside the gene matches: 8. The CDR3 DNA reads TGTGCCAGCAGCATGACTAGCGGCGAGCACGGGGAGCTGTTTTTT. Residues: CASSMTSGEHGELFF.

V is TRBV5-6 and J is TRBJ1-1; TRBD1 matches 7 bases. This CDR3 region has 15 residues. With V trimmed by 4 bases and J by 0 bases, 6 bases remained unmatched. CDR1 is SGHDT and CDR2 is YYEEEE in the germline V gene. In DNA, the CDR3 is TGTGCCAGCAGCCCCCTAGGGACAGTGAACACTGAAGCTTTCTTT. Its translation: CASSPLGTVNTEAFF.

The table lists this clonotype with many counts. The chain uses TRBV27 and TRBJ1-1; TRBD1 aligns across 8 bases. In germline, CDR1 is MNHEY, CDR2 SMNVEV (reference sequence). The CDR3 has 14 residues. Trimming at V came to 2 bases and at J to 5 bases, leaving 4 bases not matched to a gene. The CDR3 DNA reads TGTGCCAGCAGTTTAGACAGGGGTTGGACTGAAGCTTTCTTT. Translating it yields CASSLDRGWTEAFF.

The V gene is TRBV11-2, the J gene TRBJ2-3; 7 bases align to TRBD1. The V and J ends lost 5 bases and 4 bases, in that order; junction bases with no gene match: 9. This CDR3 comprises 15 residues. Germline V lookup: CDR1 SGHAT, CDR2 FQNNGV. The CDR3 DNA sequence: TGTGCCAGCAGCCCCGGGACAGCGAAGGCAGATACGCAGTATTTT. Its protein product is CASSPGTAKADTQYF.

There are many counts of this clonotype. This chain joins TRBV4-1 and TRBJ2-1; no definite D call. Between the trimmed V and J ends, which lost 0 bases and 8 bases, there was a span of 5 bases. Germline V gene sequence: CDR1 MGHRA, CDR2 YSYEKL. This CDR3 has 12 residues. CDR3 sequence reads: CASSQEGYEQFF. As DNA, the CDR3 is TGCGCCAGCAGCCAAGAGGGATATGAGCAGTTCTTC.

The chain has TRBV9 and TRBJ1-5; 8 positions agree with TRBD1. This CDR3 has 20 amino acids. With 6 bases clipped from V and 0 bases from J, the junction kept 20 bases outside the gene matches. CDR1 is SGDLS, CDR2 YYNGEE, per germline. The CDR3 sequence is CASTKRRTGTQKYSNQPQHF. The CDR3 DNA reads TGTGCCAGCACCAAAAGACGGACAGGGACCCAGAAATATAGCAATCAGCCCCAGCATTTT.

Details on this clonotype: Compared with germline, one end of the junction differs, possibly owing to a read error. V is TRBV20-1 and J is TRBJ1-2, with TRBD1 matching 7 bases. The CDR3 covers 16 residues. Germline V gives CDR1 DFQATT, CDR2 SNEGSKA (reference sequence). CDR3 region: CSARDFAGGVDYGYAF. The DNA for the CDR3 is TGCAGTGCTAGAGATTTCGCAGGGGGAGTAGACTATGGCTACGCCTTC.

As for this clonotype: This may arise from a read error, as a much more abundant clone is one base away. The chain employs TRBV7-8 and TRBJ2-1; tentative D call: TRBD2 (7 bases). Germline V gene sequence: CDR1 SGHVS, CDR2 FQNEAQ. The CDR3 contains 16 residues. The CDR3 here is CASSLEGGGAYYEQFF. CDR3 sequence (DNA): TGTGCCAGCAGCTTAGAGGGAGGGGGGGCCTACTATGAGCAGTTCTTC.

This clonotype was observed a few times. CDR3 bases: TGTGCCAGCAGCTTAAGGGTAGGATCGGGGCGGACTGAAGCTTTCTTT. This translates into CASSLRVGSGRTEAFF. The gene calls are TRBV11-2 and TRBJ1-1; D possibly corresponds to TRBD1 (5 bases). V dropped 2 bases and J dropped 5 bases, with 18 bases sitting between them. CDR3 length: 16 amino acids. Per the germline V gene, CDR1 is SGHAT and CDR2 is FQNNGV.

The sample holds a few counts of this clonotype. The chain carries TRBV10-3 and TRBJ2-7; 10 bases agree with TRBD1. This CDR3 has 12 amino acids. After removal of 8 bases from V and 4 bases from J, the junction contained 2 bases not matched to a gene. Germline V gives CDR1 ENHRY, CDR2 SYGVKD. The CDR3 nucleotides read TGTGCCATCGGGGGACAGGGGTACGAGCAGTACTTC. Its protein product is CAIGGQGYEQYF.

This clonotype was counted a few times. The chain carries TRBV7-4 and TRBJ1-1; unclear D gene. V dropped 1 base and J dropped 5 bases, with 8 bases sitting between them. The CDR3 contains 13 residues. CDR1 SGHVT and CDR2 SQSDAQ come from the germline V gene. CDR3 nucleotide sequence: TGTGCCAGCAGCTTAGTTTCAGATACTGAAGCTTTCTTT. Translation gives CASSLVSDTEAFF.

This clonotype has more than one count but fewer than ten. The rearrangement joins TRBV19 to TRBJ1-2; D gene ambiguous. The CDR3 has 15 amino acids. Trimming removed 5 bases from V and 3 bases from J, with 16 bases in between. The germline V gene encodes CDR1 LNHDA and CDR2 SQIVND (reference sequence). DNA for the CDR3: TGTGCCAGTAGTCCCGAGAACGGGAGGTACTATGGCTACACCTTC. It specifies CASSPENGRYYGYTF. The full variable domain, in which reference TRBV19 and TRBJ1-2 provide the parts outside the CDR3, is DGGITQSPKYLFRKEGQNVTLSCEQNLNHDAMYWYRQDPGQGLRLIYYSQIVNDFQKGDIAEGYSVSREKKESFPLTVTSAQKNPTAFYLCASSPENGRYYGYTFGSGTRLTVV.

This clonotype was seen once. V is TRBV9 and J is TRBJ2-3, with 9 bases aligning to TRBD2. J gave up 2 bases and V 2 bases, and 12 bases lay outside the gene matches. The CDR3 is 18 amino acids. CDR1 is SGDLS and CDR2 is YYNGEE in the germline V gene. The CDR3 loop is CASSVAAGGPLNTDTQYF. CDR3 nucleotides: TGTGCCAGCAGCGTCGCTGCGGGGGGGCCCCTGAACACAGATACGCAGTATTTT.

There are a few counts of this clonotype. The chain combines TRBV7-8 with TRBJ1-4; tentative D call: TRBD1 (5 bases). From germline, CDR1 is SGHVS and CDR2 FQNEAQ. Trimming took 0 bases from V and 7 from J, leaving 12 bases between them. This CDR3 comprises 15 residues. CDR3 DNA: TGTGCCAGCAGCTTAGCGGGGGGATTCGGTGAAAAACTGTTTTTT. It specifies CASSLAGGFGEKLFF.

V is TRBV15 and J is TRBJ2-4, with TRBD2 matching 8 bases. The J segment lost 8 bases and the V segment lost 5 bases, leaving 5 bases of the junction unmatched. Germline CDR1 and CDR2: LNHNV and YYDKDF (reference sequence). This CDR3 contains 13 residues. The CDR3 DNA reads TGTGCCACCAGCCTCGGGGGGGGGGACATTCAGTACTTC. Amino acids: CATSLGGGDIQYF.

V gene TRBV5-1 combines with J gene TRBJ2-3; D unresolved. V gave up 0 bases and J gave up 0 bases, with 5 bases separating them. Per the germline V gene, CDR1 is SGHRS and CDR2 is YFSETQ. The CDR3 contains 14 residues. The CDR3 sequence is CASSLGFSTDTQYF. The CDR3 region has the DNA TGCGCCAGCAGCTTGGGATTCAGCACAGATACGCAGTATTTT.

The V gene is TRBV7-9, the J gene TRBJ2-3; 10 bases agree with TRBD2. J lost 0 bases, V lost 3 bases, and 12 bases had no gene match. CDR1 and CDR2 (germline): SEHNR, FQNEAQ (reference sequence). The CDR3 is 19 amino acids. This chain's CDR3 is CASSFQSSGGPLSTDTQYF. CDR3 DNA: TGTGCCAGCAGCTTCCAATCTAGCGGGGGACCACTTAGCACAGATACGCAGTATTTT.

This sequence joins TRBV5-8 and TRBJ1-4; D is uncertain. Germline V CDR1 and CDR2: SGHTS, YDEGEE. The CDR3 is made up of 14 amino acids. V lost 0 bases and J 3 bases, leaving 6 bases between the germline ends. CDR3 sequence: CASSLDRPNEKLFF. The CDR3 nucleotides are TGTGCCAGCAGCTTGGATCGCCCTAATGAAAAACTGTTTTTT.

This clonotype was observed many times. V is TRBV30 and J is TRBJ2-7; perhaps TRBD1 as D (5 bases). V dropped 5 bases and J dropped 0 bases, with 11 bases sitting between them. CDR3 length equals 13 residues. Germline-derived CDR1 and CDR2 are GTSNPN and SVGIG (reference sequence). This CDR3 is CAWETGSSYEQYF. The CDR3 nucleotides read TGTGCCTGGGAAACAGGTAGCTCCTACGAGCAGTACTTC. Using reference TRBV30 and TRBJ2-7 for the parts outside the CDR3, the full variable domain is SQTIHQWPATLVQPVGSPLSLECTVEGTSNPNLYWYRQAAGRGLQLLFYSVGIGQISSEVPQNLSASRPQDRQFILSSKKLLLSDSGFYLCAWETGSSYEQYFGPGTRLTVT.

This clonotype was seen many times. The chain carries TRBV20-1 and TRBJ2-5; no clear D gene. V lost 3 bases and J 5 bases, leaving 13 bases between the germline ends. This CDR3 is 13 amino acids long. Germline lookup yields CDR1 DFQATT and CDR2 SNEGSKA (reference sequence). CDR3 in DNA: TGCAGTGCTAGTAAGGACGTGGACGAGACCCAGTACTTC. It yields the protein CSASKDVDETQYF.

At least ten counts were recorded for this clonotype. The chain is built from TRBV27 and TRBJ2-7, with D possibly being TRBD1 or TRBD2 (5 bases each). Per the germline V gene, CDR1 is MNHEY and CDR2 is SMNVEV (reference sequence). Trimming stripped 0 bases from V and 4 bases from J, with 16 bases between. CDR3 length: 16 residues. CDR3: CASSLSIGDQHYEQYF. The CDR3 DNA sequence: TGTGCCAGCAGTTTATCAATAGGGGACCAACATTACGAGCAGTACTTC.

Only a few counts were recorded for this clonotype. The V gene is TRBV12-3 or TRBV12-4, the J gene TRBJ2-5; D is unresolved. CDR3 length: 18 amino acids. With 6 bases removed from V and 4 bases from J, the gap between germline ends came to 27 bases. CDR3 in DNA: TGTGCCAGCAGCGAGAAGCGTGGCGGAGCTATAACATCAGAGACCCAGTACTTC. Encoded protein: CASSEKRGGAITSETQYF.